This T cell receptor (beta chain) is from a study of CD8 T cells in ankylosing spondylitis. The CDR3 is 13 residues long. The ends lost 4 bases at V and 5 bases at J; junction bases unmatched: 5. Germline V CDR1 and CDR2: SGDLS, YYNGEE. Findings and limits, study-wide: What appeared characteristic of ankylosing spondylitis blood was a TCR beta motif of 7 or 8 highly homologous variants. The authors reported significant enrichment of disease-linked clones in matched ankylosing spondylitis synovial fluid.

Note on this clonotype: The antigen is unknown.

The authors made TCR beta libraries by quantitative 5'-RACE with molecular barcodes. TCRdb fed the 5' RACE reads into MiXCR, producing one record per CDR3 protein. This table has about 240,000 distinct CDR3 sequences, around 25% appearing once. The chain uses TRBV9 and TRBJ2-5, with 7 bases matching TRBD2. This TCR was recovered from a male donor with ankylosing spondylitis or in good health (not recorded which). Sequenced input: blood, either unsorted or a sorted T cell fraction (not recorded which). The CDR3 DNA reads TGTGCCAGCAGCACGGGGGAGGGGGAGACCCAGTACTTC. Amino acid sequence: CASSTGEGETQYF.